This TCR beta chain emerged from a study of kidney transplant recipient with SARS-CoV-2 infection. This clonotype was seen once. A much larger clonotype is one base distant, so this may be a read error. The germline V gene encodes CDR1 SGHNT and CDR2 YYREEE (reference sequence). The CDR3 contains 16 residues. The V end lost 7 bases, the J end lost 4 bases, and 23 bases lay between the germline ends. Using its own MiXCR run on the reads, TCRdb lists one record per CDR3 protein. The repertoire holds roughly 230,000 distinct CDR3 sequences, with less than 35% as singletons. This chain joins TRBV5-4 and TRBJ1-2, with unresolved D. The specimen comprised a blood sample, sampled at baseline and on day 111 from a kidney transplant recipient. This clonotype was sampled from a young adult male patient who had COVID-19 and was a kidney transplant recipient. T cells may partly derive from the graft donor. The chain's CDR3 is CASVEYVPGRTYGYTF. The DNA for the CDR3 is TGTGCCAGCGTAGAATACGTACCAGGAAGGACCTATGGCTACACCTTC.